This T cell receptor (beta chain) originates from a study of regulatory and conventional T cells in RAG deficiency. Study-level results: Shannon entropy fell and Simpson indices rose in RAG-deficient patients. Shorter CDR3s in all patient subsets; >75% Treg-Tconv overlap in Omenn.

This table comes from immunoSEQ multiplex PCR, and its TCRdb copy is limited to in-frame clones, with some not included. The sample comprises around 22,000 clones, more than 85% of which are singletons, and around 0.73% rests with the top ten. The CDR3 has 16 residues. J was trimmed by 5 bases and V by 4 bases; bases with no gene match: 8. Germline values: CDR1 LNHDA, CDR2 SQIVND (reference sequence). Conventional CD4+ T cells were sorted from blood as CD25-low CD127-high cells. About this clone: Antigen: not known.

These sequences were also reported in another study, on regulatory T cells. Turning to that study: The PCR used 52 TRBV and 13 TRBJ primers.

Specimen: CD4+ T cells sorted from blood. The gene calls are TRBV19 and TRBJ2-5, with 12 bases that match TRBD2. The clonotype was recovered from a human donor in good health. The CDR3 here is CASSTRLAGDVETQYF. CDR3 coding DNA: TGTGCCAGTAGTACGAGACTAGCGGGGGATGTTGAGACCCAGTACTTC.